The 14 T cell receptor delta chains presented below share a single source sample, sequenced in a study of gammadelta T cells in human blood. TCRdb reran clone calling via CATT on the RT-PCR reads. The repertoire holds around 730 delta-chain clones, with 34% as singletons. Sequencing was carried out using Vgamma9Vdelta2 gamma-delta T cells from infant blood. The receptors originated from a human donor.

For this clone: A far larger clone differs by one base, so this is likely a read error. A V gene of TRDV2 was called, but no J gene was assigned; TRDD3, the D gene given by the table, was not confirmed from the DNA. CDR3 size: 20 residues. Looked up from germline, CDR1 is GEAIGNYY and CDR2 is EKD. This CDR3 is CACDTVWGITSSWDTRQRFF. The CDR3 DNA sequence: TGTGCCTGTGACACGGTCTGGGGGATTACCAGCTCCTGGGACACCCGACAGAGGTTTTTC.

This clone was picked up a small number of times. The likely explanation is a read error, given a far larger clone one base away. The chain carries TRDV1 and TRDJ3, with 12 bases identical to TRDD3. The CDR3 extends over 19 amino acids. Germline values: CDR1 TSWWSYY, CDR2 QGS. The CDR3 DNA is TGTGCTCTTGGGGATCCTGGGGGATACGGGTCCTGGGACCCCCGACAGATGTTTTTC. Translated: CALGDPGGYGSWDPRQMFF.

Notes on this clone: One base separates it from a far larger clone, so it is likely a read error. The V gene call reads TRDV2; no J gene was called; the D call in the table, TRDD3, was not verified against the DNA. Germline V lookup: CDR1 GEAIGNYY, CDR2 EKD. CDR3 length equals 20 residues. Here the CDR3 DNA reads TGTGCCTGTGACAAAGTACTGGGGGATAAACGCTCCTGGGACACCCGACAGACGTTTTTC. It specifies CACDKVLGDKRSWDTRQTFF.

With respect to this clone: With a far larger clone one base away, a read error is the likely cause. The chain combines TRDV2 with TRDJ2, with D possibly being TRDD3 (6 bases). TCRdb is silent on the J gene; assignment here came from matching the DNA to germline. The CDR3 loop spans 15 amino acids. The V end was cut by 2 bases, the J end by 1 base, with 10 bases between. The germline V gene has CDR1 GEAIGNYY and CDR2 EKD. CDR3 bases: TGTGCCTGTGACATACCGGGGGATTTGACAGCACAACTCTTCTTT. It translates to CACDIPGDLTAQLFF.

Comments on this clone: TCRdb's entry gives the protein of a much larger clone, which mismatches this DNA's translation at residue 3, likely from a read error; the protein reported here is translated from the DNA. The V and J genes are TRDV2 and TRDJ3, with 11 nucleotides matching TRDD3. No J segment appears in TCRdb, so it was assigned here by matching the sequence to germline. The CDR3 sequence is 19 residues long. CDR1 and CDR2 from the germline V gene are GEAIGNYY and EKD. CDR3 sequence (DNA): TGTGCCTATGACACCGTGGGGGATACGCTCTCCTGGGACACCCGACAGATGTTTTTC. It translates to CAYDTVGDTLSWDTRQMFF.

The rearrangement joins TRDV2 to TRDJ1, with 10 bases aligning to TRDD3. TCRdb lists no J gene, so it was determined here by aligning the DNA to germline. The CDR3 is 16 residues long. V trimming: 3 bases; J trimming: 1 base; junction bases outside the gene matches: 7. The germline CDR1 and CDR2 sequences are GEAIGNYY and EKD. The CDR3 protein is CACDYWGIRSTDKLIF. In DNA form, the CDR3 reads TGTGCCTGTGACTACTGGGGGATCCGTAGCACCGATAAACTCATCTTT.

By its share, this clone is large. V gene TRDV2 combines with J gene TRDJ3; 13 bases agree with TRDD3. The germline V gene encodes CDR1 GEAIGNYY and CDR2 EKD. CDR3 length equals 20 residues. After removal of 0 bases from V and 0 bases from J, the junction contained 4 bases not matched to a gene. CDR3 sequence reads: CACDTVLGDTSSWDTRQMFF. CDR3 DNA sequence: TGTGCCTGTGACACCGTACTGGGGGATACGAGCTCCTGGGACACCCGACAGATGTTTTTC.

This clone rates as large. The chain combines TRDV2 with TRDJ2; 11 bases align to TRDD3. The germline V gene encodes CDR1 GEAIGNYY and CDR2 EKD. The CDR3 is 16 amino acids. After removal of 3 bases from V and 4 bases from J, the junction contained 6 bases not matched to a gene. The CDR3 reads CACDPLGDKETAQLFF. The CDR3 DNA reads as TGTGCCTGTGACCCACTGGGGGATAAGGAGACAGCACAACTCTTCTTT.

This clone is deemed large. The chain has TRDV2 and TRDJ1, with TRDD3 identical over 10 bases. CDR3 length: 19 residues. CDR1 GEAIGNYY and CDR2 EKD come from the germline V gene. Trimming removed 0 bases from V and 2 bases from J; junction bases left unmatched: 14. The chain's CDR3 is CACDTVLKAVLGDTDKLIF. CDR3 DNA: TGTGCCTGTGACACCGTTTTAAAGGCCGTACTGGGGGATACCGATAAACTCATCTTT.

This clone is deemed large. This chain connects TRDV2 to TRDJ2, with 11 bases matching TRDD3. Germline V gene sequence: CDR1 GEAIGNYY, CDR2 EKD. Germline trimming cut 3 bases from V and 0 bases from J; bases unmatched to any gene: 5. CDR3 length equals 17 residues. This CDR3 is CACDSLLGDTLTAQLFF. As DNA, the CDR3 is TGTGCCTGTGACTCCTTACTGGGGGATACTTTGACAGCACAACTCTTCTTT.

This clone counts as large (0.1 to 1%). J is TRDJ3 and V is TRDV2; 12 positions agree with TRDD3. CDR3 size: 20 residues. Per the germline V gene, CDR1 is GEAIGNYY and CDR2 is EKD. Trimming at V came to 0 bases and at J to 3 bases, leaving 8 bases not matched to a gene. In nucleotides, the CDR3 is TGTGCCTGTGACACCGTGGTACTGGGGGATACTCGCTGGGACACCCGACAGATGTTTTTC. Its protein is CACDTVVLGDTRWDTRQMFF.

This clone is labeled as hyperexpanded. The chain couples TRDV2 to TRDJ2, with TRDD3 identical over 9 bases. V lost 3 bases, J lost 1 base, and 2 bases stayed unmatched. The CDR3 spans 15 residues. Germline CDR1 GEAIGNYY, CDR2 EKD. The DNA of the CDR3 is TGTGCCTGTGACGTACTGGGGGATTTGACAGCACAACTCTTCTTT. It translates to CACDVLGDLTAQLFF.

This clone was counted a few times. This is likely an artifact of a read error, given a far larger clone one base away. The chain is built from TRDV2 and TRDJ2; TRDD3 matches at 8 bases. V dropped 2 bases and J dropped 6; count of bases not matched to a gene: 1. The CDR3 is 13 residues long. Per the germline V gene, CDR1 is GEAIGNYY and CDR2 is EKD. CDR3 loop: CACDMGYAAQLFF. The CDR3 coding sequence is TGTGCCTGTGACATGGGATACGCAGCACAACTCTTCTTT.

This clone is labeled as large. The chain uses TRDV2 and TRDJ1; TRDD3 matches at 10 bases. The CDR3 is 13 residues long. Trimming at V came to 6 bases and at J to 0 bases, leaving 0 bases not matched to a gene. The germline V gene has CDR1 GEAIGNYY and CDR2 EKD. The CDR3 region has the DNA TGTGCCTGTACTGGGGGATACACCGATAAACTCATCTTT. Protein product: CACTGGYTDKLIF.